The sequence of this TCR beta chain was determined in a study of blood T cell repertoires in COVID-19. This table comes from immunoSEQ multiplex PCR, and its TCRdb copy is limited to in-frame clones, with some not included. The data hold 100,000 or so clones, with roughly 90% observed a single time. The sequence came from a human donor with acute or convalescent COVID-19. The donor label of this sample is uncertain. The material sequenced was peripheral blood.

The CDR3 DNA reads as TGTGCCAGCAGAGAGACAGGGTCAGATACGCAGTATTTT. Its translation: CASRETGSDTQYF. The gene calls are TRBV2 and TRBJ2-3; 7 bases are a match to TRBD1. Per the germline V gene, CDR1 is SNHLY and CDR2 is FYNNEI. The CDR3 spans 13 residues. Losses at the gene ends were 6 bases for V and 4 bases for J; bases not matched to a gene: 4.